The rows below give T cell receptor beta chains drawn from one sample of a study of cytomegalovirus exposure and HLA in healthy donors. Using immunoSEQ multiplex PCR, the repertoire was profiled, and TCRdb retains in-frame clones only, with some absent. This repertoire shows over 150,000 clones, approximately 79% found once; its top ten account for 1.5% to 2%. The sequencing sample was made of PBMCs. Receptors were obtained from a human donor in good health. Both conserved end residues are part of each CDR3. The D gene is left open where the match is weak. Clone sizes are given selectively: once, few, many, or a class where the clone is expanded.

v_call: TRBV5-5
clone_size: NA
cdr3_length: 17
j_call: TRBJ1-1
d_call: TRBD1
cdr3_aa: CASSYDARGPDNTEAFF
cdr3_nt: TGTGCCAGCAGCTATGATGCGAGGGGGCCGGATAACACTGAAGCTTTCTTT

v_call: TRBV29-1
clone_size: NA
cdr3_length: 15
j_call: TRBJ2-7
d_call: NA
cdr3_aa: CSVSVGFSGSDEQYF
cdr3_nt: TGCAGCGTCTCTGTTGGTTTTTCAGGGTCGGACGAGCAGTACTTC

v_call: TRBV6-5
clone_size: NA
cdr3_length: 16
j_call: TRBJ2-3
d_call: TRBD2
cdr3_aa: CASSYWGSGVSDTQYF
cdr3_nt: TGTGCCAGCAGTTACTGGGGTAGCGGGGTGTCAGATACGCAGTATTTT

v_call: TRBV6-6
clone_size: NA
cdr3_length: 16
j_call: TRBJ2-1
d_call: NA
cdr3_aa: CASSFLPGAYGNEQFF
cdr3_nt: TGTGCCAGCAGTTTTCTCCCAGGGGCGTACGGCAATGAGCAGTTCTTC

v_call: TRBV14
clone_size: once
cdr3_length: 13
j_call: TRBJ2-2
d_call: NA
cdr3_aa: CASSQVIPGELFF
cdr3_nt: TGTGCCAGCAGCCAAGTCATCCCCGGGGAGCTGTTTTTT

v_call: TRBV12-5
clone_size: few
cdr3_length: 13
j_call: TRBJ2-7
d_call: NA
cdr3_aa: CASGPTYLYEQYF
cdr3_nt: TGTGCTAGTGGTCCGACATACCTTTACGAGCAGTACTTC

v_call: TRBV9
clone_size: NA
cdr3_length: 12
j_call: TRBJ2-3
d_call: NA
cdr3_aa: CASSVLEDTQYF
cdr3_nt: TGTGCCAGCAGCGTATTAGAAGATACGCAGTATTTT

v_call: TRBV4-1
clone_size: NA
cdr3_length: 15
j_call: TRBJ2-3
d_call: NA
cdr3_aa: CASRREAGITDTQYF
cdr3_nt: TGCGCCAGCAGGAGGGAGGCGGGAATAACAGATACGCAGTATTTT

v_call: TRBV4-1
clone_size: NA
cdr3_length: 14
j_call: TRBJ2-2
d_call: NA
cdr3_aa: CASSQVLFTGELFF
cdr3_nt: TGCGCCAGCAGCCAAGTCCTCTTCACCGGGGAGCTGTTTTTT

v_call: TRBV5-6
clone_size: once
cdr3_length: 15
j_call: TRBJ1-2
d_call: NA
cdr3_aa: CASTILRGSFYGYTF
cdr3_nt: TGTGCCAGCACCATCCTCAGGGGCAGCTTCTATGGCTACACCTTC

v_call: TRBV4-1
clone_size: few
cdr3_length: 16
j_call: TRBJ2-7
d_call: NA
cdr3_aa: CASSQDRAGRDYEQYF
cdr3_nt: TGCGCCAGCAGCCAAGATCGGGCAGGGCGTGATTACGAGCAGTACTTC

v_call: TRBV6-1
clone_size: NA
cdr3_length: 14
j_call: TRBJ2-2
d_call: NA
cdr3_aa: CASTNSRYTGELFF
cdr3_nt: TGTGCCAGCACCAATTCACGGTACACCGGGGAGCTGTTTTTT

v_call: TRBV7-8
clone_size: NA
cdr3_length: 17
j_call: TRBJ1-6
d_call: TRBD1
cdr3_aa: CASSSPSNYRGGSPLHF
cdr3_nt: TGTGCCAGCAGCTCACCATCCAACTACAGGGGCGGTTCACCCCTCCACTTT

v_call: TRBV7-9
clone_size: NA
cdr3_length: 13
j_call: TRBJ1-1
d_call: NA
cdr3_aa: CASSSQGNTEAFF
cdr3_nt: TGTGCCAGCAGTTCACAGGGGAACACTGAAGCTTTCTTT

v_call: TRBV11-3
clone_size: once
cdr3_length: 14
j_call: TRBJ2-5
d_call: NA
cdr3_aa: CASSFQRGSETQYF
cdr3_nt: TGTGCCAGCAGCTTCCAAAGGGGTTCAGAGACCCAGTACTTC

v_call: TRBV5-6
clone_size: NA
cdr3_length: 16
j_call: TRBJ2-7
d_call: NA
cdr3_aa: CASSLDLSGPAYEQYF
cdr3_nt: TGTGCCAGCAGCTTGGACCTCAGCGGGCCGGCCTACGAGCAGTACTTC

v_call: TRBV2
clone_size: NA
cdr3_length: 14
j_call: TRBJ2-7
d_call: TRBD1
cdr3_aa: CASGQGQGSYEQYF
cdr3_nt: TGTGCCAGCGGACAGGGACAGGGATCCTACGAGCAGTACTTC

v_call: TRBV10-3
clone_size: once
cdr3_length: 17
j_call: TRBJ2-2
d_call: TRBD1
cdr3_aa: CAISVSGGAGSTGELFF
cdr3_nt: TGTGCCATCAGTGTTTCAGGGGGCGCGGGGAGCACCGGGGAGCTGTTTTTT

v_call: TRBV7-2
clone_size: NA
cdr3_length: 16
j_call: TRBJ2-1
d_call: TRBD2
cdr3_aa: CASSSVAGGPDNEQFF
cdr3_nt: TGTGCCAGCAGCTCCGTAGCGGGGGGCCCTGACAATGAGCAGTTCTTC

v_call: TRBV5-1
clone_size: once
cdr3_length: 15
j_call: TRBJ2-1
d_call: TRBD1
cdr3_aa: CASSLLRQGVDEQFF
cdr3_nt: TGCGCCAGCAGCTTACTCCGACAGGGTGTCGATGAGCAGTTCTTC

v_call: TRBV6-5
clone_size: NA
cdr3_length: 14
j_call: TRBJ2-7
d_call: TRBD1
cdr3_aa: CASMRYDRGYEQYF
cdr3_nt: TGTGCCAGCATGAGATACGACAGGGGGTACGAGCAGTACTTC

v_call: TRBV6-1
clone_size: NA
cdr3_length: 14
j_call: TRBJ1-1
d_call: TRBD1
cdr3_aa: CASSEARSGGKTFF
cdr3_nt: TGTGCCAGCAGTGAAGCACGGTCAGGGGGGAAAACTTTCTTT

v_call: TRBV7-9
clone_size: NA
cdr3_length: 14
j_call: TRBJ1-1
d_call: NA
cdr3_aa: CASSLVSRNTEAFF
cdr3_nt: TGTGCCAGCAGCTTAGTTTCCCGGAACACTGAAGCTTTCTTT

v_call: TRBV6-4
clone_size: NA
cdr3_length: 14
j_call: TRBJ1-5
d_call: NA
cdr3_aa: CASTPAGGNQPQHF
cdr3_nt: TGTGCCAGCACCCCGGCAGGGGGCAATCAGCCCCAGCATTTT

v_call: TRBV6-4
clone_size: NA
cdr3_length: 13
j_call: TRBJ1-1
d_call: NA
cdr3_aa: CASRQTGNTEAFF
cdr3_nt: TGTGCCAGCAGACAAACAGGGAACACTGAAGCTTTCTTT

v_call: TRBV5-1
clone_size: once
cdr3_length: 15
j_call: TRBJ2-1
d_call: TRBD2
cdr3_aa: CASTLAGSSYNEQFF
cdr3_nt: TGCGCCAGCACTTTAGCGGGGAGCTCCTACAATGAGCAGTTCTTC

v_call: TRBV19
clone_size: few
cdr3_length: 15
j_call: TRBJ1-2
d_call: TRBD1
cdr3_aa: CASSRTEDRRGGYTF
cdr3_nt: TGTGCCAGTAGTAGGACCGAGGACAGGCGGGGTGGCTACACCTTC

v_call: TRBV2
clone_size: NA
cdr3_length: 14
j_call: TRBJ2-1
d_call: NA
cdr3_aa: CASSSLTSPNEQFF
cdr3_nt: TGTGCCAGCAGTTCCTTAACTAGCCCCAATGAGCAGTTCTTC

v_call: TRBV5-1
clone_size: NA
cdr3_length: 15
j_call: TRBJ2-7
d_call: TRBD2
cdr3_aa: CASSSSGGRTPEQYF
cdr3_nt: TGCGCCAGCAGCTCAAGCGGGGGGAGAACACCCGAGCAGTACTTC

v_call: TRBV21-1
clone_size: once
cdr3_length: 16
j_call: TRBJ2-7
d_call: NA
cdr3_aa: CASTQPKDRLSYEQYF
cdr3_nt: TGTGCCAGCACGCAGCCCAAGGACAGGCTTTCCTACGAGCAGTACTTC

v_call: TRBV19
clone_size: NA
cdr3_length: 15
j_call: TRBJ1-5
d_call: TRBD1
cdr3_aa: CASSGRGQTVQPQHF
cdr3_nt: TGTGCCAGTAGTGGCCGGGGACAGACGGTTCAGCCCCAGCATTTT

v_call: TRBV29-1
clone_size: NA
cdr3_length: 12
j_call: TRBJ1-1
d_call: TRBD1
cdr3_aa: CSSGTDNTEAFF
cdr3_nt: TGCAGCTCCGGGACAGACAACACTGAAGCTTTCTTT

v_call: TRBV2
clone_size: NA
cdr3_length: 13
j_call: TRBJ2-7
d_call: TRBD1
cdr3_aa: CASSQGAGYEQYF
cdr3_nt: TGTGCCAGCTCTCAGGGGGCCGGCTACGAGCAGTACTTC

v_call: TRBV28
clone_size: NA
cdr3_length: 14
j_call: TRBJ1-2
d_call: NA
cdr3_aa: CASSFNSRQDGYTF
cdr3_nt: TGTGCCAGCAGTTTCAACAGTCGTCAGGATGGCTACACCTTC

v_call: TRBV9
clone_size: NA
cdr3_length: 15
j_call: TRBJ2-7
d_call: NA
cdr3_aa: CASSVETGESYEQYF
cdr3_nt: TGTGCCAGCAGCGTAGAAACGGGGGAGAGCTACGAGCAGTACTTC

v_call: TRBV12-5
clone_size: NA
cdr3_length: 14
j_call: TRBJ1-1
d_call: NA
cdr3_aa: CASGFGWEGAEAFF
cdr3_nt: TGTGCTAGTGGTTTTGGGTGGGAAGGGGCTGAAGCTTTCTTT